The count of the clone carrying this T cell receptor beta chain is one. The data derive from a study of blood T cell repertoires in COVID-19. For the study at large: Whether acute or convalescent, the COVID-19 samples came from the United States, Italy and Spain.

The CDR3 is 15 residues long. CDR1 and CDR2 from the germline V gene are SGHTA and FQGTGA. The trim removed 2 bases at V and 0 bases at J, leaving 0 bases unmatched. During active infection, Seattle patients enrolled and were then monitored through disease. As originally analysed: Counts of nucleated cells, estimated from reference gene primer amplification, were obtained. The protocol was immunoSEQ multiplex PCR, while the TCRdb copy is restricted to in-frame clones and leaves out a portion. D and trimming come from the DNA, and the V and J calls and clone size come from that table. Of under 400,000 clones in the sample, roughly nine tenths were seen once.

Sample: peripheral blood. This clonotype was sampled from a woman aged 55 to 70 with COVID-19, enrolled during active disease. J is TRBJ2-1 and V is TRBV7-3; TRBD2 agrees at 8 bases. CDR3 DNA sequence: TGTGCCAGCAGCTTAGGGACTAGCTCCTACAATGAGCAGTTCTTC. Residues: CASSLGTSSYNEQFF. Based on the CDR3 plus reference TRBV7-3 and TRBJ2-1, the full variable domain is GAGVSQTPSNKVTEKGKYVELRCDPISGHTALYWYRQSLGQGPEFLIYFQGTGAADDSGLPNDRFFAVRPEGSVSTLKIQRTERGDSAVYLCASSLGTSSYNEQFFGPGTRLTVL.